These 13 T cell receptor beta chains came from one sample sequenced in a study of siplizumab effects on memory and regulatory T cells. Only in-frame clones appear in the TCRdb table, and some are missing; sequencing was by immunoSEQ multiplex PCR. The table has more than 85,000 clones, about 91% seen once. Specimen: CD4+ T cells sorted from blood. The receptors were gathered from a human donor in good health. Some clones in this sample may be carry-over from other donors' samples.

V usage is TRBV19 and J usage is TRBJ1-4, with D possibly TRBD1 on 5 matching bases. This CDR3 comprises 13 residues. V was cut by 5 bases and J by 6 bases, with 10 bases left in between. CDR1 and CDR2 (germline): LNHDA, SQIVND (reference sequence). The CDR3 DNA sequence: TGTGCCAGTAGTGTTCAGGGTGATGAAAAACTGTTTTTT. It encodes CASSVQGDEKLFF.

This chain links TRBV28 with TRBJ1-5, with 9 bases aligning to TRBD1. There are 15 residues in the CDR3. V shed 5 bases and J 2 bases; nucleotides not matched to a gene: 4. Germline-derived CDR1 and CDR2 are MDHEN and SYDVKM. Here the CDR3 reads CASSGQGKGNQPQHF. In nucleotides, the CDR3 is TGTGCCAGCAGTGGACAGGGGAAGGGCAATCAGCCCCAGCATTTT.

The CDR3 loop reads CAWSVRQETQYF. In nucleotides, the CDR3 is TGTGCCTGGAGTGTGCGGCAAGAGACCCAGTACTTC. This sequence joins TRBV30 and TRBJ2-5, with unresolved D. The CDR3 extends over 12 amino acids. Looked up from germline, CDR1 is GTSNPN and CDR2 is SVGIG (reference sequence). Deletions cut 0 bases from V and 2 bases from J, with 4 bases between.

The genes are TRBV7-9 and TRBJ2-7; the D is unclear. V shed 0 bases and J shed 2 bases, with 11 bases lying between them. Germline loops: CDR1 SEHNR, CDR2 FQNEAQ (reference sequence). The CDR3 is made up of 15 amino acids. The CDR3 sequence is CASSLALGLAYEQYF. In nucleotides, the CDR3 is TGTGCCAGCAGCTTAGCCCTTGGGTTAGCCTACGAGCAGTACTTC.

The V gene is TRBV20-1, the J gene TRBJ1-5; D is possibly TRBD1 (5 bases). The CDR3 runs to 11 residues. Germline CDR1 and CDR2: DFQATT and SNEGSKA (reference sequence). Trimming cost V 3 bases and J 6 bases, with 6 bases left between them. This chain's CDR3 is CSASGGQPQHF. CDR3 nucleotide sequence: TGCAGTGCTAGTGGGGGTCAGCCCCAGCATTTT.

The V and J genes are TRBV19 and TRBJ2-1; TRBD2 aligns across 10 bases. The CDR3 is 15 amino acids. Germline loops: CDR1 LNHDA, CDR2 SQIVND (reference sequence). After removal of 4 bases from V and 9 bases from J, the junction contained 9 bases not matched to a gene. CDR3 protein: CASSRSPPSGSEQFF. For the CDR3, the DNA is TGTGCCAGTAGTAGGAGCCCCCCTAGCGGGAGTGAGCAGTTCTTC.

This clone was detected only a few times. The chain combines TRBV6-1 with TRBJ1-5, with TRBD1 as a possible D gene (6 bases). Trimming cost V 3 bases and J 0 bases, with 12 bases left between them. The CDR3 totals 16 residues. The germline V gene has CDR1 MNHNS and CDR2 SASEGT. CDR3 bases: TGTGCCAGCAGTGACTACAGGGCCGATAGCAATCAGCCCCAGCATTTT. It codes for CASSDYRADSNQPQHF.

The chain employs TRBV27 and TRBJ2-6; no clear D. The CDR3 is 15 residues long. Trimming shortened V by 6 bases and J by 0 bases, and 9 bases separated the two germline ends. The germline V gene encodes CDR1 MNHEY and CDR2 SMNVEV (reference sequence). CDR3 loop: CASRMHDSGANVLTF. The CDR3 bases are TGTGCCAGCAGAATGCATGACTCTGGGGCCAACGTCCTGACTTTC.

The gene calls are TRBV7-9 and TRBJ2-2; D is perhaps TRBD2 (5 bases). Trimming removed 3 bases at V and 7 bases at J, with 12 bases between. CDR3 length equals 14 residues. CDR1 is SEHNR and CDR2 is FQNEAQ in the germline V gene (reference sequence). CDR3 amino acids: CASSFSDRDGELFF. In DNA, the CDR3 is TGTGCCAGCAGCTTTTCCGATCGGGACGGGGAGCTGTTTTTT.

The rearrangement uses TRBV19 and TRBJ2-2; TRBD1 or TRBD2 may be the D gene (5 bases each). V shed 10 bases and J shed 2 bases, with 14 bases lying between them. Germline CDR1 and CDR2: LNHDA and SQIVND (reference sequence). There are 14 residues in the CDR3. In nucleotides, the CDR3 is TGTGCCACCCACCGGGACCGTAACACCGGGGAGCTGTTTTTT. Translated, it gives CATHRDRNTGELFF.

This chain links TRBV6-5 with TRBJ1-5; a possible D gene is TRBD1 (6 bases). With 4 bases removed from V and 7 bases from J, the gap between germline ends came to 11 bases. This CDR3 contains 13 residues. The germline gives CDR1 MNHEY, CDR2 SVGAGI. The CDR3 here is CASSSIQGQPQHF. The CDR3 coding sequence is TGTGCCAGCAGTTCCATCCAGGGGCAGCCCCAGCATTTT.

The rearrangement links TRBV29-1 to TRBJ2-7, with no clear D. V dropped 2 bases and J dropped 1 base, with 6 bases sitting between them. This CDR3 is 12 amino acids long. Germline assignment: CDR1 SQVTM and CDR2 ANQGSEA. The CDR3 sequence is CSVEKGSYEQYF. The CDR3 DNA reads as TGCAGCGTTGAAAAAGGGTCCTACGAGCAGTACTTC.

The rearrangement links TRBV30 to TRBJ2-5; 8 bases line up with TRBD2. Per the germline V gene, CDR1 is GTSNPN and CDR2 is SVGIG (reference sequence). Losses at the gene ends were 2 bases for V and 0 bases for J; bases not matched to a gene: 2. The CDR3 has 14 residues. CDR3 DNA: TGTGCCTGGAGTCGGGGGGGGTACCAAGAGACCCAGTACTTC. It translates to CAWSRGGYQETQYF.